This T cell receptor beta chain was recorded in a study of T cells in Graves' hyperthyroidism and ophthalmopathy. The germline CDR1 and CDR2 sequences are LNHNV and YYDKDF (reference sequence). The germline V and J ends were trimmed by 3 bases and 3 bases, with 8 bases remaining between them. There are 14 residues in the CDR3. Researchers amplified the TCR beta CDR3 regions from RNA transcripts. RT-PCR in the first round (using the HTBI primer set) targeted the TCR CDR3. TCRdb re-derived calls from the multiplex PCR reads in MiXCR, one entry per CDR3 protein. The data hold some 800,000 distinct CDR3 sequences, with about two fifths observed a single time.

The chain is built from TRBV15 and TRBJ1-4; D not certain. Sequencing input: blood. The TCR originated in a man aged 18 to 29 with Graves' hyperthyroidism. DNA for the CDR3: TGTGCCACCAGCAGGGTCGGGGCTAATGAAAAACTGTTTTTT. This codes for CATSRVGANEKLFF.